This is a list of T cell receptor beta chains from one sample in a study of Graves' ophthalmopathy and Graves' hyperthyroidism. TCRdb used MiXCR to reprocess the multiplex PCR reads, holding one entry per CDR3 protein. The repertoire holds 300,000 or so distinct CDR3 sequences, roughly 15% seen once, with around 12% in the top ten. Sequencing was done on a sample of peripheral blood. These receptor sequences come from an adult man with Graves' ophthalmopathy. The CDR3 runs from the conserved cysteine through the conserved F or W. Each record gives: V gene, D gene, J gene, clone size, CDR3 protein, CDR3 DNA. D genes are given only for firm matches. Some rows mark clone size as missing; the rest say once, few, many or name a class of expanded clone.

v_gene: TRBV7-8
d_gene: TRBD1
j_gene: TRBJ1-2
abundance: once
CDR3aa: CASSFGGTGGYGYTF
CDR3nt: TGTGCCAGCAGCTTCGGCGGGACAGGGGGCTATGGCTACACCTTC

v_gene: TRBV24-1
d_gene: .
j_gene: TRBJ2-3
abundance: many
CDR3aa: CATSDSGAGRITDTQYF
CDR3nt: TGTGCCACCAGTGATTCCGGGGCAGGCCGCATCACAGATACGCAGTATTTT

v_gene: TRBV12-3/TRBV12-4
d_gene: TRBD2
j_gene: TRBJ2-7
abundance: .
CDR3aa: CASSTKTSGGYLGQYF
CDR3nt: TGTGCCAGCAGTACAAAGACTAGCGGGGGATACTTAGGGCAGTACTTC

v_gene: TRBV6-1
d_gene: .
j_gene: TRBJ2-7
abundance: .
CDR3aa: CASSEASGLKEQYF
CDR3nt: TGTGCCAGCAGTGAAGCTTCAGGACTCAAGGAGCAGTACTTC

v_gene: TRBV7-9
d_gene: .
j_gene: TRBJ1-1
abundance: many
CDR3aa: CASSFDRSTMNTEAFF
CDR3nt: TGTGCCAGCAGCTTTGACAGGTCTACAATGAACACTGAAGCTTTCTTT

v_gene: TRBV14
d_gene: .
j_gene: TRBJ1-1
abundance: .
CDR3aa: CASSQGTREAFF
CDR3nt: TGTGCCAGCAGCCAAGGTACCAGAGAAGCTTTCTTT

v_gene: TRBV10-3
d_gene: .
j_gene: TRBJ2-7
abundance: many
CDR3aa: CAIRDGSSSYEQYF
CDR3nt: TGTGCCATCAGGGACGGTTCGAGCTCCTACGAGCAGTACTTC

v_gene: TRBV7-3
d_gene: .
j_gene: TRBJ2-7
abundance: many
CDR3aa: CASSLTPGEEQYF
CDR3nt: TGTGCCAGCAGCTTAACGCCGGGGGAAGAGCAGTACTTC

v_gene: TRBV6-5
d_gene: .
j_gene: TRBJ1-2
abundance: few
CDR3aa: CASSYSADGYTF
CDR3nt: TGTGCCAGCAGTTACTCGGCAGATGGCTACACCTTC

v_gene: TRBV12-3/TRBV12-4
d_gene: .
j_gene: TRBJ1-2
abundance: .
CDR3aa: CASTVGVNYGYTF
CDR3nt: TGTGCCAGCACGGTAGGGGTTAACTATGGCTACACCTTC